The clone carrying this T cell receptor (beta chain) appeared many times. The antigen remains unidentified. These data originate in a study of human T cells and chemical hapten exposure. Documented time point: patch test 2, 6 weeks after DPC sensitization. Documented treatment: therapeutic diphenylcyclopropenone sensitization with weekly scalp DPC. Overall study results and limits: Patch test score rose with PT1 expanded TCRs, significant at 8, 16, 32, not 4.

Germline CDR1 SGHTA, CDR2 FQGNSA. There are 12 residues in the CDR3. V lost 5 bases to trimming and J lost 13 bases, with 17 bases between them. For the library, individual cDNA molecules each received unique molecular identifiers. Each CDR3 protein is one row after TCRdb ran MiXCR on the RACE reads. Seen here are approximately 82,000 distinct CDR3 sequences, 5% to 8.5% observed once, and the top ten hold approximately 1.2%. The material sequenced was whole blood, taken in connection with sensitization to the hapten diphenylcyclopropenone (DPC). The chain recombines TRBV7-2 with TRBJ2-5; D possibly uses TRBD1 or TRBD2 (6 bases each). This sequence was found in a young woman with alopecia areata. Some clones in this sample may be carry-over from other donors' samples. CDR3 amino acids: CASSQRGALWYF. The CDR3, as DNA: TGTGCCAGCAGCCAAAGGGGGGCCCTGTGGTACTTC.